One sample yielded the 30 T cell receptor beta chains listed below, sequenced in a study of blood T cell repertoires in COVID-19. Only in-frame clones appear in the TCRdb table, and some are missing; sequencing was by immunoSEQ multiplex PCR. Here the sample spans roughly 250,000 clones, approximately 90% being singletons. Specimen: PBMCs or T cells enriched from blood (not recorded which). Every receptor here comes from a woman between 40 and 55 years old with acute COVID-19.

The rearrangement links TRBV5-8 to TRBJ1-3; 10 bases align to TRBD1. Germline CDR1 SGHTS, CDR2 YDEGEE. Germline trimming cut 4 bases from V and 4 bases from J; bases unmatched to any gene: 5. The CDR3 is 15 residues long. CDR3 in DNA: TGTGCCAGCAGCCGGACAGGGGGTTTGGGAAACACCATATATTTT. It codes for CASSRTGGLGNTIYF.

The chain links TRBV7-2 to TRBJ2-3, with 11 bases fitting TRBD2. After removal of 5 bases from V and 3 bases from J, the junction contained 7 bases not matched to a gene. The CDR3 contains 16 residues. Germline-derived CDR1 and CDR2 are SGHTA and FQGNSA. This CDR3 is CASSRLAGGLTDTQYF. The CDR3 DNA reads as TGTGCCAGCAGCCGGCTAGCGGGGGGTTTGACAGATACGCAGTATTTT. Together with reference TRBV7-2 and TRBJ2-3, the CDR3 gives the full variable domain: GAGVSQSPSNKVTEKGKDVELRCDPISGHTALYWYRQSLGQGLEFLIYFQGNSAPDKSGLPSDRFSAERTGGSVSTLTIQRTQQEDSAVYLCASSRLAGGLTDTQYFGPGTRLTVL.

CDR3 DNA: TGTGCCAGCAGACCTAGCGGGGAGGTCCAAGAGACCCAGTACTTC. Its protein is CASRPSGEVQETQYF. The chain uses TRBV3-1 (or the pseudogene TRBV3-2) and TRBJ2-5, with TRBD2 matching over 9 bases. Trimming at V came to 6 bases and at J to 1 base, leaving 6 bases not matched to a gene. This CDR3 is 15 amino acids long. Germline values: CDR1 LGHDT, CDR2 YNNKEL (reference sequence).

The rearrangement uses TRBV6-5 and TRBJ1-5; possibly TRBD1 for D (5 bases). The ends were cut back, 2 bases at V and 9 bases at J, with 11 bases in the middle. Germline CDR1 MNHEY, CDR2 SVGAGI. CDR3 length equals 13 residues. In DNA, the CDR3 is TGTGCCAGCAGTTACGAAAGGGGTCGGCCCCAGCATTTT. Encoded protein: CASSYERGRPQHF.

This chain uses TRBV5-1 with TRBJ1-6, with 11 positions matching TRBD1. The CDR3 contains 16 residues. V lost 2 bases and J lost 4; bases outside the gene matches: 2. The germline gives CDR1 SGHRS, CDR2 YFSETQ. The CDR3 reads CASSLGTGGYNSPLHF. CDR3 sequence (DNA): TGCGCCAGCAGCTTAGGGACAGGGGGATATAATTCACCCCTCCACTTT.

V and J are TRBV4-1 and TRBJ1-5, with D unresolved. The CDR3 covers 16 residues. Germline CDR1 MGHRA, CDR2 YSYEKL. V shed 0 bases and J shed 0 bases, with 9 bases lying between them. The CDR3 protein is CASSQEYGSSNQPQHF. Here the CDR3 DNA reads TGCGCCAGCAGCCAAGAATACGGGAGTAGCAATCAGCCCCAGCATTTT.

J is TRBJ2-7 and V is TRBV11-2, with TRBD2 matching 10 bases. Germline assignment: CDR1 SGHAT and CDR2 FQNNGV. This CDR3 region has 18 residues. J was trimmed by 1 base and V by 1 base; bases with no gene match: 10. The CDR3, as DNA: TGTGCCAGCAGCTTAGGGGAAAGGGGACTAGCGACTTCCTACGAGCAGTACTTC. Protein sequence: CASSLGERGLATSYEQYF. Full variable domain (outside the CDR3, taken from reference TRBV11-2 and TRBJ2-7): EAGVAQSPRYKIIEKRQSVAFWCNPISGHATLYWYQQILGQGPKLLIQFQNNGVVDDSQLPKDRFSAERLKGVDSTLKIQPAKLEDSAVYLCASSLGERGLATSYEQYFGPGTRLTVT.

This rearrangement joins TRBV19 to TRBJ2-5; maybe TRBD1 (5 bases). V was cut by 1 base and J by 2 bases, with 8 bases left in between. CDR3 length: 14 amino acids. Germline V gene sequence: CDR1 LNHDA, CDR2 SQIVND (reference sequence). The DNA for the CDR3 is TGTGCCAGTAGTATAGCAGGGTCGCAAGAGACCCAGTACTTC. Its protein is CASSIAGSQETQYF.

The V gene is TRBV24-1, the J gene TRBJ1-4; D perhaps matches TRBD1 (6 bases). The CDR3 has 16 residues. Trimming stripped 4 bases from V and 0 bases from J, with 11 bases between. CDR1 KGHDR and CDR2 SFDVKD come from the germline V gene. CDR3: CATSEGTGTTNEKLFF. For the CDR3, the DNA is TGTGCCACCAGTGAAGGTACAGGGACAACTAATGAAAAACTGTTTTTT.

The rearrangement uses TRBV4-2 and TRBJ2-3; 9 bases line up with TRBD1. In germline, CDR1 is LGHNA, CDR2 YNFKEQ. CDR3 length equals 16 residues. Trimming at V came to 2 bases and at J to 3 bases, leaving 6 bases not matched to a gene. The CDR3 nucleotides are TGTGCCAGCAGCCAACCTGGACAGGGGATAACAGATACGCAGTATTTT. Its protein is CASSQPGQGITDTQYF.

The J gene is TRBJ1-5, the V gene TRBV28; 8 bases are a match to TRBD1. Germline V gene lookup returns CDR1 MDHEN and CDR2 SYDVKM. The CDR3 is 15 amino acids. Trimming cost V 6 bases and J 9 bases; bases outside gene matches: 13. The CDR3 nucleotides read TGTGCCAGCAGAATCTTACAGGGGGTATATCCGCCCCAGCATTTT. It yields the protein CASRILQGVYPPQHF.

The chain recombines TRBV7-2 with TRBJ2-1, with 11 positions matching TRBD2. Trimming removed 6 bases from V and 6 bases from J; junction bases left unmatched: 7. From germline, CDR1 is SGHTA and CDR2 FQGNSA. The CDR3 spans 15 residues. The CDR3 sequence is CASSPGLAVPNEQFF. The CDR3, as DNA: TGTGCCAGCAGTCCGGGACTAGCGGTCCCCAATGAGCAGTTCTTC.

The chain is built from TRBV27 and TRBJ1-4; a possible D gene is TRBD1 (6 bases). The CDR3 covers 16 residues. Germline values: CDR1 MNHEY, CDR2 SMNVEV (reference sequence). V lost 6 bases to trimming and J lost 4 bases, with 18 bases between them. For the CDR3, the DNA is TGTGCCAGCAGCCCTGACCGGACAGCTAATAATGAAAAACTGTTTTTT. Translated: CASSPDRTANNEKLFF. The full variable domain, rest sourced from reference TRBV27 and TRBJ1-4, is EAQVTQNPRYLITVTGKKLTVTCSQNMNHEYMSWYRQDPGLGLRQIYYSMNVEVTDKGDVPEGYKVSRKEKRNFPLILESPSPNQTSLYFCASSPDRTANNEKLFFGSGTQLSVL.

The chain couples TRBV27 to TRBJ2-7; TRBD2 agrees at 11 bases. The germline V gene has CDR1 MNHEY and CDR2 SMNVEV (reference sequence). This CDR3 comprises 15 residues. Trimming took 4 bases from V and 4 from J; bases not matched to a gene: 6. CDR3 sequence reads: CASSSTSGSRYEQYF. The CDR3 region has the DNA TGTGCCAGCAGTTCTACTAGCGGGAGTCGATACGAGCAGTACTTC.

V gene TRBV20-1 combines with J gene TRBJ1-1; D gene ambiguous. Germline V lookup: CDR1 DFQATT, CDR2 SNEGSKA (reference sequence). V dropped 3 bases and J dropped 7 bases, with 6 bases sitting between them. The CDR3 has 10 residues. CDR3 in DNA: TGCAGTGCTAGGGAGAATGAAGCTTTCTTT. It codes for CSARENEAFF.

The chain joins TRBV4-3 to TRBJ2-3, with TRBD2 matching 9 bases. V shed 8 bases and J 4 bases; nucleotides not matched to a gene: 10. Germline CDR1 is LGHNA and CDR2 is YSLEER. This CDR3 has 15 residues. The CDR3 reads CASFRLSGRPDTQYF. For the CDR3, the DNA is TGCGCCAGCTTTAGACTTAGCGGGAGACCAGATACGCAGTATTTT.

CDR3 sequence reads: CASSLGGTYGYTF. Here the CDR3 DNA reads TGTGCCAGCAGCTTAGGGGGCACCTATGGCTACACCTTC. The rearrangement joins TRBV5-4 to TRBJ1-2, with 7 bases lining up with TRBD1. Germline CDR1 is SGHNT and CDR2 is YYREEE (reference sequence). CDR3 length equals 13 residues. With 2 bases clipped from V and 4 bases from J, the junction kept 2 bases outside the gene matches.

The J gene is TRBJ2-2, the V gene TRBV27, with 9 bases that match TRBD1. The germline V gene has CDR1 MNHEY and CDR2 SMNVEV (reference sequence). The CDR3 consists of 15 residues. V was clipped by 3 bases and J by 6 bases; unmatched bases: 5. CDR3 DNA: TGTGCCAGCAGTTTTGAACAGGGGGCTGCCGGGGAGCTGTTTTTT. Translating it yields CASSFEQGAAGELFF.

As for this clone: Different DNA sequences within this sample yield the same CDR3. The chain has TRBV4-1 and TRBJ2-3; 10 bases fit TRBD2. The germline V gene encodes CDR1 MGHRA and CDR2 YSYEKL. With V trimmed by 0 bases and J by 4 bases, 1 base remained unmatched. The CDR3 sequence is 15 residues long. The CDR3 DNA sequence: TGCGCCAGCAGCCAAGAAGCGGGGGGGTCAGATACGCAGTATTTT. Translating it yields CASSQEAGGSDTQYF.

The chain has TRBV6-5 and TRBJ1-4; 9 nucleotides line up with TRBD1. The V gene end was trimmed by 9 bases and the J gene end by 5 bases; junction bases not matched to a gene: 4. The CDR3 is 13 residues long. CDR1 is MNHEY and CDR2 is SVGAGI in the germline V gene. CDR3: CASWTGANEKLFF. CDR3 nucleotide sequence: TGTGCCAGTTGGACAGGGGCAAATGAAAAACTGTTTTTT.

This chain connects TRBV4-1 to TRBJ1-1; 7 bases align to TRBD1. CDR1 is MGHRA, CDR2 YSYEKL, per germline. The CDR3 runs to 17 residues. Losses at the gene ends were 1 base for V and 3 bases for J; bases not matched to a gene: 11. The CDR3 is CASSQGRDRVRDTEAFF. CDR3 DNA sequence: TGCGCCAGCAGCCAAGGACGAGACAGGGTTCGGGACACTGAAGCTTTCTTT.

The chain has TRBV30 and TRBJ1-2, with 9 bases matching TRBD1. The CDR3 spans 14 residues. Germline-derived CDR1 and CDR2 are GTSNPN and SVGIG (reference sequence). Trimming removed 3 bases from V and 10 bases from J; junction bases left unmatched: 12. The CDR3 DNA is TGTGCCTGGAGCCTTACCCGGACAGGGGATGTCTACACCTTC. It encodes CAWSLTRTGDVYTF.

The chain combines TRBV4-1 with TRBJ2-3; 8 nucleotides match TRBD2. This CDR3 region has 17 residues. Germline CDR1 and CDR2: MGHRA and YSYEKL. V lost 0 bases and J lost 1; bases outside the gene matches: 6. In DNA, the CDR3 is TGCGCCAGCAGCCAAGAGGGGGTAGCGGGACGCACAGATACGCAGTATTTT. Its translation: CASSQEGVAGRTDTQYF.

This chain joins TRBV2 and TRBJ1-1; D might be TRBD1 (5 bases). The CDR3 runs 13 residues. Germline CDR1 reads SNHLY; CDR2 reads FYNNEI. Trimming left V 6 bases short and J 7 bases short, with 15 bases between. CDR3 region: CASRAGPGGEAFF. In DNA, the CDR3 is TGTGCCAGCAGAGCAGGCCCGGGGGGTGAAGCTTTCTTT.

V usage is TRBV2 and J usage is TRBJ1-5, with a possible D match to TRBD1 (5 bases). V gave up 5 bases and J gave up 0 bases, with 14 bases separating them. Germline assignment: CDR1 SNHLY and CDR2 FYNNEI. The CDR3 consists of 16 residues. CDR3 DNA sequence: TGTGCCAGCAGTTTCCAGGGAATTTATAGCAATCAGCCCCAGCATTTT. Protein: CASSFQGIYSNQPQHF.

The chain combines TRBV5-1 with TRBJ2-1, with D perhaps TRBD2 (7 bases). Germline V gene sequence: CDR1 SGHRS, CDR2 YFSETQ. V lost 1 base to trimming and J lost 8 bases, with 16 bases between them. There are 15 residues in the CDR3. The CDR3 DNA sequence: TGCGCCAGCAGCTTGCAAGGGGGGAGGGTCGATGAGCAGTTCTTC. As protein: CASSLQGGRVDEQFF.

The CDR3 DNA follows: TGTGCCAGCAGTGAGCGGTCCAACACCATATATTTT. It encodes CASSERSNTIYF. The genes are TRBV2 and TRBJ1-3; D is ambiguous. Germline CDR1 reads SNHLY; CDR2 reads FYNNEI. V lost 3 bases to trimming and J lost 7 bases, with 7 bases between them. There are 12 residues in the CDR3.

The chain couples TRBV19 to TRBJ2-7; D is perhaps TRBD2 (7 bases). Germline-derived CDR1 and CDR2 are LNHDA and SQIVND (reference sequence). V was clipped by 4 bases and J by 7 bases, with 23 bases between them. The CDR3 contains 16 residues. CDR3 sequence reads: CASSTGIGGATREQYF. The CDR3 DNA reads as TGTGCCAGTAGTACCGGAATAGGGGGGGCAACTCGGGAGCAGTACTTC.

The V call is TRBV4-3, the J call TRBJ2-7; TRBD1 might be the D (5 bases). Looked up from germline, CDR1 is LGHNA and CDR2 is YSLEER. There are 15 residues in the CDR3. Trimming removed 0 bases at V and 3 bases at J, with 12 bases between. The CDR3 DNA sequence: TGCGCCAGCAGCCAAGAGGCGACAGCGTACTACGAGCAGTACTTC. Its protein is CASSQEATAYYEQYF.

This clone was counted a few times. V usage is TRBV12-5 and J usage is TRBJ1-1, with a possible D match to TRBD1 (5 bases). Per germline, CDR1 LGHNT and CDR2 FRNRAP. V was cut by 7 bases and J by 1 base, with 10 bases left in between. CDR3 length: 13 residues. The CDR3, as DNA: TGTGCTAGTGCCCTAACAGGGAACACTGAAGCTTTCTTT. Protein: CASALTGNTEAFF.